Included here is one T cell receptor (beta chain) sequence, with context. The data stem from a study of blood T cell repertoires in COVID-19. Across the whole study: Sites across the United States, Italy and Spain contributed samples from acute and convalescent COVID-19. PBMCs, B-cell-depleted T cells, or T cells were the source of the cDNA or gDNA that made up the material.

Original data processing: Amplification from reference gene primers served as the basis for estimated nucleated cell counts. Sequencing was performed with immunoSEQ multiplex PCR; in TCRdb, only in-frame clones are kept and a portion is missing. That table supplies the V and J calls and clone size; D and trimming were determined from the DNA. This table holds some 82,000 clones, 75% to 95% found once. Germline loops: CDR1 KGHSH, CDR2 LQKENI. Trimming shortened V by 3 bases and J by 4 bases, and 9 bases separated the two germline ends. The CDR3 totals 14 residues. The receptor was derived from a woman in her forties or fifties in a cohort sampled during active COVID-19. The specimen was peripheral blood. This chain connects TRBV18 to TRBJ1-4, with D maybe TRBD1 (5 bases). The CDR3 protein is CASSPDTNNEKLFF. DNA for the CDR3: TGTGCCAGCTCACCGGACACCAATAATGAAAAACTGTTTTTT. The full variable domain, in which reference TRBV18 and TRBJ1-4 provide the parts outside the CDR3, is NAGVMQNPRHLVRRRGQEARLRCSPMKGHSHVYWYRQLPEEGLKFMVYLQKENIIDESGMPKERFSAEFPKEGPSILRIQQVVRGDSAAYFCASSPDTNNEKLFFGSGTQLSVL.